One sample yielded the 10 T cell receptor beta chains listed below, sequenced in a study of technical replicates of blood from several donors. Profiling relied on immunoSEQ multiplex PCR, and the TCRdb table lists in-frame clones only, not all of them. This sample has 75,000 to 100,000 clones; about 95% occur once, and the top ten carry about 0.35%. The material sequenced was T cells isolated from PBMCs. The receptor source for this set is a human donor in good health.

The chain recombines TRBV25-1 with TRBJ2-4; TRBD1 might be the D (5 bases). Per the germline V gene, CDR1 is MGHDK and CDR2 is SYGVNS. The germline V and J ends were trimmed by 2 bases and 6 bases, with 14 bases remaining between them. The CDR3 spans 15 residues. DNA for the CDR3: TGTGCCAGCAGTGAAGACAGCAGGGTCATAAACATTCAGTACTTC. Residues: CASSEDSRVINIQYF.

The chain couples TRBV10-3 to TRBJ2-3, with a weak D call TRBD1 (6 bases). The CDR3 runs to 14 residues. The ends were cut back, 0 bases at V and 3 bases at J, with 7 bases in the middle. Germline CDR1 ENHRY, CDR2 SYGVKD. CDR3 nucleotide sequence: TGTGCCATCAGTGAGTCGGGGGCTACAGATACGCAGTATTTT. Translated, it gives CAISESGATDTQYF.

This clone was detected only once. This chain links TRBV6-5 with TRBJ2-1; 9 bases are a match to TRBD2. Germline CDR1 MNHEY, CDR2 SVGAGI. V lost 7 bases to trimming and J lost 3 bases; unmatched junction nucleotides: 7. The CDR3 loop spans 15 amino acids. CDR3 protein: CASKTGLAGYNEQFF. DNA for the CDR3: TGTGCCAGCAAAACGGGACTAGCTGGCTACAATGAGCAGTTCTTC.

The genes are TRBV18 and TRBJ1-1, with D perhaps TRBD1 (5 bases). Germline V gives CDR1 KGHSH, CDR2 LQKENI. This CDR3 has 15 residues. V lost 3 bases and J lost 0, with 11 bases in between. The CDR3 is CASSPQTVMNTEAFF. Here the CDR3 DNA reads TGTGCCAGCTCACCTCAGACAGTCATGAACACTGAAGCTTTCTTT.

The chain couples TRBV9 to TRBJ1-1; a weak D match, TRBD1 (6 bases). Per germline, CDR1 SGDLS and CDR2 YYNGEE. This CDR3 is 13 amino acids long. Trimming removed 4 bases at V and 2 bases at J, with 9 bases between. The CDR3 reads CASSPGVNTEAFF. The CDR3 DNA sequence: TGTGCCAGCAGCCCAGGGGTAAACACTGAAGCTTTCTTT.

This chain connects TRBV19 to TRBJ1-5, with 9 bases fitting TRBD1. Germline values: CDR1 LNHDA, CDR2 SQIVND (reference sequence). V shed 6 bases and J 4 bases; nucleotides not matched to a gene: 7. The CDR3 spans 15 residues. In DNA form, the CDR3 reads TGTGCCAGTAGGAAAGGAGGACAGGGGAATCAGCCCCAGCATTTT. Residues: CASRKGGQGNQPQHF.

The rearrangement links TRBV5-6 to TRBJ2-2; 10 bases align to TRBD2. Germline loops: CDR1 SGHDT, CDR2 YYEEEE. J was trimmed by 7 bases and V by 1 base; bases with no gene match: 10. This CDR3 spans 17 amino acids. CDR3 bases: TGTGCCAGCAGCTTGACTAGCGGGAACCCACGGGGCGGGGAGCTGTTTTTT. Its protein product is CASSLTSGNPRGGELFF.

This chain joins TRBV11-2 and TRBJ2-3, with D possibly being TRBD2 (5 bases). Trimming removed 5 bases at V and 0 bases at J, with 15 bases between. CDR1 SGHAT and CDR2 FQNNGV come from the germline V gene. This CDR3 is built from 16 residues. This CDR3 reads CASSPSRVASTDTQYF. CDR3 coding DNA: TGTGCCAGCAGCCCCTCGCGGGTGGCTAGCACAGATACGCAGTATTTT. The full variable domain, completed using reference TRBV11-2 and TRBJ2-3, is EAGVAQSPRYKIIEKRQSVAFWCNPISGHATLYWYQQILGQGPKLLIQFQNNGVVDDSQLPKDRFSAERLKGVDSTLKIQPAKLEDSAVYLCASSPSRVASTDTQYFGPGTRLTVL.

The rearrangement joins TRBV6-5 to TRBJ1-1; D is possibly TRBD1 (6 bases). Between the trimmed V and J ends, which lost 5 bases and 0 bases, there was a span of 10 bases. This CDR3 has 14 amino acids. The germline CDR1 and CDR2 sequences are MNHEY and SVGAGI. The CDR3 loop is CASSKQGMNTEAFF. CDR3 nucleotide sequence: TGTGCCAGCAGTAAACAGGGAATGAACACTGAAGCTTTCTTT.

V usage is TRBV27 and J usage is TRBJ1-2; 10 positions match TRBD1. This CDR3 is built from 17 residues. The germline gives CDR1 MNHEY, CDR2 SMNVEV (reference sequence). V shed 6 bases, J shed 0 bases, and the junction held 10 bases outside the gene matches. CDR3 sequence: CASRRRDRGYPNYGYTF. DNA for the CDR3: TGTGCCAGCAGGCGCCGGGACAGGGGTTACCCTAACTATGGCTACACCTTC.